The 3 T cell receptor beta chains below were found in one sample sequenced in a study of blood T cell repertoires in COVID-19. The data were produced by immunoSEQ multiplex PCR, yet TCRdb's version contains in-frame clones alone and is incomplete. This sample has a few hundred thousand clones, with approximately 90% found just once. Material for sequencing was peripheral blood. The receptors derive from a woman aged 45-59 years with COVID-19, enrolled during active disease.

This clone was observed once. The rearrangement links TRBV12-3 or TRBV12-4 to TRBJ2-7; TRBD2 agrees at 9 bases. The V gene end was trimmed by 7 bases and the J gene end by 5 bases; junction bases not matched to a gene: 6. The CDR3 contains 13 residues. The CDR3 bases are TGTGCCAGCACCGCGGGGGGGGCCGACGAGCAGTACTTC. Amino acid sequence: CASTAGGADEQYF.

The chain uses TRBV19 and TRBJ1-4, with D possibly matching TRBD1 (6 bases). This CDR3 is 15 amino acids long. Germline assignment: CDR1 LNHDA and CDR2 SQIVND (reference sequence). V lost 6 bases to trimming and J lost 7 bases, with 18 bases between them. The chain's CDR3 is CASSPGEGSGEKLFF. The CDR3 nucleotides read TGTGCCAGTAGCCCAGGGGAGGGGTCGGGTGAAAAACTGTTTTTT.

This clone has only one observation. The chain couples TRBV6-5 to TRBJ1-1, with D uncertain. V was clipped by 2 bases and J by 1 base, with 11 bases between them. The CDR3 length is 15 residues. CDR1 MNHEY and CDR2 SVGAGI come from the germline V gene. Written as DNA, the CDR3 is TGTGCCAGCAGTTACGCGGGGTTACCGAACACTGAAGCTTTCTTT. Translating it yields CASSYAGLPNTEAFF.